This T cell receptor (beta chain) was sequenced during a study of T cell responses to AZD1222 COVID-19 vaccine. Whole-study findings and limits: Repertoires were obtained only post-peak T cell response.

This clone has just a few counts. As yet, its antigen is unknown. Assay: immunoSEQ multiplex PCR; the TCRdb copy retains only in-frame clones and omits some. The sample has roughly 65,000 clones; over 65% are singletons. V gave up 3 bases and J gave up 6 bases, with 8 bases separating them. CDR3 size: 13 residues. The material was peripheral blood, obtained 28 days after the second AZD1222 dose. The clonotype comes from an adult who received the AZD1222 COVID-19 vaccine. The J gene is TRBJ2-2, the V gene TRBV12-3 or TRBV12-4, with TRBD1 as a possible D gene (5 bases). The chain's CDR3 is CASSLAGPGELFF. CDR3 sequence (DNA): TGTGCCAGCAGTTTGGCAGGGCCCGGGGAGCTGTTTTTT.